This TCR beta chain appears in the sequencing data of a study of blood T cell repertoires in COVID-19. The germline gives CDR1 LNHNV, CDR2 YYDKDF (reference sequence). CDR3 length equals 14 residues. V was trimmed by 1 base and J by 3 bases, leaving 10 bases between them. Some clones are missing from TCRdb's copy, which holds only in-frame ones; the method was immunoSEQ multiplex PCR. The sample holds some 250,000 clones, 75% to 90% seen once. Sequenced sample: peripheral blood. This sequence originates from a man aged 25 to 40 with active or convalescent COVID-19. The genes are TRBV15 and TRBJ2-7; no clear D gene. CDR3: CATSRGQKNYEQYF. The DNA of the CDR3 is TGTGCCACCAGCAGAGGGCAGAAGAACTACGAGCAGTACTTC. The entire variable domain, with the rest obtained from reference TRBV15 and TRBJ2-7, is as follows: DAMVIQNPRYQVTQFGKPVTLSCSQTLNHNVMYWYQQKSSQAPKLLFHYYDKDFNNEADTPDNFQSRRPNTSFCFLDIRSPGLGDTAMYLCATSRGQKNYEQYFGPGTRLTVT.